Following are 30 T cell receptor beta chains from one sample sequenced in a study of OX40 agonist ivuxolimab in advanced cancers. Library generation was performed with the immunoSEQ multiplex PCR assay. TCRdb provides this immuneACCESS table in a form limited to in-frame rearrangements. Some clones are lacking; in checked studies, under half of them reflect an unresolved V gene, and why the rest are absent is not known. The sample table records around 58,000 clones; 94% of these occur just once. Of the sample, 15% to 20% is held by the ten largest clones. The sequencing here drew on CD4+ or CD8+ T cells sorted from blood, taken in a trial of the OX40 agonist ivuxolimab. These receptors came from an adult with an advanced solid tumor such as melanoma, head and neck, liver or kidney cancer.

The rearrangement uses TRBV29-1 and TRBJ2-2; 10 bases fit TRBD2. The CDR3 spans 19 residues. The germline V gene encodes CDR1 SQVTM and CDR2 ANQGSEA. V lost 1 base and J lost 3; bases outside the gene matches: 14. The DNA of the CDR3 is TGCAGCGTTGAAGGCACCCGGCTAGCGGGAGTCGGGGACACCGGGGAGCTGTTTTTT. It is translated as CSVEGTRLAGVGDTGELFF.

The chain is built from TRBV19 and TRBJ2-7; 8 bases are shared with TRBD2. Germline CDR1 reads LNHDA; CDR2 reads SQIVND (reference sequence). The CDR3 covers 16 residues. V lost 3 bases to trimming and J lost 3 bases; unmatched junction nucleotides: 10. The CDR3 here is CASSIRASGFDYEQYF. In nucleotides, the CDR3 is TGTGCCAGTAGTATCAGGGCTAGCGGGTTTGACTACGAGCAGTACTTC.

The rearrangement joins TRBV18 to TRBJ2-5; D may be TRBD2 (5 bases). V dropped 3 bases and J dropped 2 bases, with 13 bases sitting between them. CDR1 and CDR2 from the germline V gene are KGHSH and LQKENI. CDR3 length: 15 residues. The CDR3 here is CASSPNRGSQETQYF. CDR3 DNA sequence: TGTGCCAGCTCACCGAACCGAGGGTCGCAAGAGACCCAGTACTTC.

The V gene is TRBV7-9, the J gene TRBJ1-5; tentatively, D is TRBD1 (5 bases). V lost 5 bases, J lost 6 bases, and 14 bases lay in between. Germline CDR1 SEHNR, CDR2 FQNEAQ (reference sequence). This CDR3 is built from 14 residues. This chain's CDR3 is CASSAGGGFQPQHF. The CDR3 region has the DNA TGTGCCAGCAGCGCCGGCGGGGGTTTTCAGCCCCAGCATTTT.

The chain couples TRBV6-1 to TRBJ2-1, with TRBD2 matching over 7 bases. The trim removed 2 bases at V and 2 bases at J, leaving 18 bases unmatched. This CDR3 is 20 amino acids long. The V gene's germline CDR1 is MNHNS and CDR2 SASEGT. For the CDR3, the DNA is TGTGCCAGCAGTGAACCCACCCTTTCTAGCGGCCCCCCTGCCTACAATGAGCAGTTCTTC. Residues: CASSEPTLSSGPPAYNEQFF.

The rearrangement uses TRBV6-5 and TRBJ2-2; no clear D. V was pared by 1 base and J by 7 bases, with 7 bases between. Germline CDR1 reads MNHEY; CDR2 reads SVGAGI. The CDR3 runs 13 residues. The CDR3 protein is CASSYFRRGELFF. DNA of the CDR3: TGTGCCAGCAGTTACTTCAGGCGCGGGGAGCTGTTTTTT.

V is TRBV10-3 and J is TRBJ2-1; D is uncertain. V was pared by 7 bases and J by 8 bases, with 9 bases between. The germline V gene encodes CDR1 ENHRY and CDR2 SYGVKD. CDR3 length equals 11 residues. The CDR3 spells CAITGGDEQFF. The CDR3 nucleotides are TGTGCCATCACGGGTGGCGATGAGCAGTTCTTC.

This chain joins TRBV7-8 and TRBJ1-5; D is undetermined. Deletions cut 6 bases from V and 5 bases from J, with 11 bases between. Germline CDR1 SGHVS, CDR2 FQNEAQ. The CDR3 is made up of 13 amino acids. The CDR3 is CASSDDGYQPQHF. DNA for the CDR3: TGTGCCAGCAGTGACGATGGGTATCAGCCCCAGCATTTT.

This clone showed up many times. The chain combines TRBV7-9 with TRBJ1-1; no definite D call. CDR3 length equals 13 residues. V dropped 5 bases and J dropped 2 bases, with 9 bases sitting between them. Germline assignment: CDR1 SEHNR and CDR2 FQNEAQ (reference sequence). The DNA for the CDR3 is TGTGCCAGCAGCCCTACGGAAAACACTGAAGCTTTCTTT. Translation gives CASSPTENTEAFF.

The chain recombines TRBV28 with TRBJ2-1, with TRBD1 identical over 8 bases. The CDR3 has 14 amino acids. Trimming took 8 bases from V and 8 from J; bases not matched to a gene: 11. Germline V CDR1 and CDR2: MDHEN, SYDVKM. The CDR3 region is CASRQGPPTHEQFF. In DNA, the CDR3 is TGTGCCAGCCGACAGGGGCCACCCACCCATGAGCAGTTCTTC.

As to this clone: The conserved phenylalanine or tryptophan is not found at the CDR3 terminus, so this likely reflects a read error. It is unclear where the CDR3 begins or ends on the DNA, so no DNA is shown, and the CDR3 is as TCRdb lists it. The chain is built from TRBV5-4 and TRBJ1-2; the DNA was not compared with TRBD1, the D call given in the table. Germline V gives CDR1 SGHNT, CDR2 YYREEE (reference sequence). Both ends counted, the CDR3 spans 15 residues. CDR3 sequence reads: CASSLNGGTVLILAG.

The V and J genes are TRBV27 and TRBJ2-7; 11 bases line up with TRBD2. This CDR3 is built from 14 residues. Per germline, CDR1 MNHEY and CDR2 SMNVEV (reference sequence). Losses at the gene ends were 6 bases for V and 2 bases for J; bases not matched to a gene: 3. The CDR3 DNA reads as TGTGCCAGCAGGATACTAGCGGGAGCCTACGAGCAGTACTTC. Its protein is CASRILAGAYEQYF.

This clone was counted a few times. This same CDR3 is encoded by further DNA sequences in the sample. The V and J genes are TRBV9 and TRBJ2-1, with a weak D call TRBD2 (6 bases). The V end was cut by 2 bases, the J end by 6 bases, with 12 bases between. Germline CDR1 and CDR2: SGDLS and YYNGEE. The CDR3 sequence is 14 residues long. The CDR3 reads CASSVGDSRNEQFF. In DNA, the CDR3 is TGTGCCAGCAGCGTGGGGGACTCGCGCAATGAGCAGTTCTTC. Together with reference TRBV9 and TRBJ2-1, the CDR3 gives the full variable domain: DSGVTQTPKHLITATGQRVTLRCSPRSGDLSVYWYQQSLDQGLQFLIQYYNGEERAKGNILERFSAQQFPDLHSELNLSSLELGDSALYFCASSVGDSRNEQFFGPGTRLTVL.

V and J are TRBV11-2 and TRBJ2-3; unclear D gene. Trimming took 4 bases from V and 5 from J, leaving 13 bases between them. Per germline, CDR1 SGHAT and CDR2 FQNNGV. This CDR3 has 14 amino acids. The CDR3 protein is CASSWGLGGDTQYF. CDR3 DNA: TGTGCCAGCAGCTGGGGTCTGGGTGGAGATACGCAGTATTTT.

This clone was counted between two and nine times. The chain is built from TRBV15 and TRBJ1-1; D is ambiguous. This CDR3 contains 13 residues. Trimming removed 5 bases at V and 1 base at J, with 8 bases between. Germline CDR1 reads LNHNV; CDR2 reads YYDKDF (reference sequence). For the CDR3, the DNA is TGTGCCACCAGCCCCCATGAGAACACTGAAGCTTTCTTT. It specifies CATSPHENTEAFF.

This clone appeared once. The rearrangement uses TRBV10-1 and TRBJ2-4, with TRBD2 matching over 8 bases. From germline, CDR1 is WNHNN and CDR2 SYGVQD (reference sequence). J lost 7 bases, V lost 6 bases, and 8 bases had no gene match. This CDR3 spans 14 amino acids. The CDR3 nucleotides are TGCGCCAGCAGAGATAGCGGGACTGGTAACATTCAGTACTTC. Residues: CASRDSGTGNIQYF.

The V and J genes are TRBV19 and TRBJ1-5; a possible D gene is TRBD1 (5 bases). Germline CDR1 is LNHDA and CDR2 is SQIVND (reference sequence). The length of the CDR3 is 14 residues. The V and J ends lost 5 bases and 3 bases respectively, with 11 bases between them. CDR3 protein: CASSRGWANQPQHF. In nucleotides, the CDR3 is TGTGCCAGTAGTCGGGGCTGGGCCAATCAGCCCCAGCATTTT.

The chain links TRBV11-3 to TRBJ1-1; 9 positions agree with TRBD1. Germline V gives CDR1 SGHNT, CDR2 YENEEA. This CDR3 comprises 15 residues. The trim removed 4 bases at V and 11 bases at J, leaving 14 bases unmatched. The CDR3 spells CASSSSGQGVPQAFF. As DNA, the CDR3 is TGTGCCAGCAGCTCGTCGGGACAGGGCGTTCCGCAGGCTTTCTTT.

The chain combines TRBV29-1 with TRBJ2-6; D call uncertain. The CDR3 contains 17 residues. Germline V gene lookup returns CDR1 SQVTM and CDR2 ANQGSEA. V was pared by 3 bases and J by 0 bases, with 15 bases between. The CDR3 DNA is TGCAGCGTTGATCGGTCAGAATCAAGCTCTGGGGCCAACGTCCTGACTTTC. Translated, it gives CSVDRSESSSGANVLTF.

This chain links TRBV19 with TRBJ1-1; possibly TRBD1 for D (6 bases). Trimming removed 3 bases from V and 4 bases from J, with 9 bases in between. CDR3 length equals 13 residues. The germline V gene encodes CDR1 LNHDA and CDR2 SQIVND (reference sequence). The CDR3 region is CASSIIGGTEAFF. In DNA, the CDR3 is TGTGCCAGTAGTATCATAGGGGGCACTGAAGCTTTCTTT.

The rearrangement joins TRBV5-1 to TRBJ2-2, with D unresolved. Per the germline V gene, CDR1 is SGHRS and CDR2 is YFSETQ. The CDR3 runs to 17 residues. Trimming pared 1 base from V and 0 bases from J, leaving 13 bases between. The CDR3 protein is CASSLRVELPNTGELFF. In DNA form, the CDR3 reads TGCGCCAGCAGCTTGAGGGTAGAACTTCCGAACACCGGGGAGCTGTTTTTT.

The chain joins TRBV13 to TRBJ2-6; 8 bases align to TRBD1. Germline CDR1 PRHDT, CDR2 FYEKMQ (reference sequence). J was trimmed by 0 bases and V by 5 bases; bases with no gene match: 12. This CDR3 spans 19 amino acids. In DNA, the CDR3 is TGTGCCAGCAGCACCCGAACAGGGGGTACAGACTCTGGGGCCAACGTCCTGACTTTC. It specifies CASSTRTGGTDSGANVLTF.

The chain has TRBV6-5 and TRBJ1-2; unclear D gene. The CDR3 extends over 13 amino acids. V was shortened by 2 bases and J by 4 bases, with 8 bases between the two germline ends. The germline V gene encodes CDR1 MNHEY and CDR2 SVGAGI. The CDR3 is CASSYGEGYGYTF. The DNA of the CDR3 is TGTGCCAGCAGTTACGGGGAGGGCTATGGCTACACCTTC.

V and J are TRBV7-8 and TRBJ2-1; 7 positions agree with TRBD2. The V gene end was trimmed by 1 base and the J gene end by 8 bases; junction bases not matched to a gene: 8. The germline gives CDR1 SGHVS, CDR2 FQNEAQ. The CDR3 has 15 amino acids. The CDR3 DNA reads TGTGCCAGCAGCTTAGGGCTAGCGGAGACCGATGAGCAGTTCTTC. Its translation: CASSLGLAETDEQFF.

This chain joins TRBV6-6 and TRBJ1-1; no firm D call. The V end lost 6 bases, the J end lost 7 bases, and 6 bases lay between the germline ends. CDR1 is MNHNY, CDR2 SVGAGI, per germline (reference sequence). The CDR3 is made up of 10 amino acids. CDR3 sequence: CASRYSEAFF. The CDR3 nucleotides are TGTGCCAGCAGGTACAGTGAAGCTTTCTTT.

CDR3 sequence reads: CATSGGTGGKETQYF. The CDR3 nucleotides read TGTGCCACCAGCGGGGGGACAGGGGGGAAAGAGACCCAGTACTTC. The chain couples TRBV15 to TRBJ2-5, with TRBD1 matching over 11 bases. The CDR3 is 15 amino acids. The germline V gene encodes CDR1 LNHNV and CDR2 YYDKDF (reference sequence). The ends lost 5 bases at V and 3 bases at J; junction bases unmatched: 5.

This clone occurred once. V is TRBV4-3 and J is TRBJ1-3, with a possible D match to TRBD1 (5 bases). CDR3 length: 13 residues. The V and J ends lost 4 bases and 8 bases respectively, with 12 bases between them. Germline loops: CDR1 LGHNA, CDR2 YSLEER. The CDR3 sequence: CASSPGGLDTIYF. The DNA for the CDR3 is TGCGCCAGCAGCCCCGGGGGATTGGACACCATATATTTT.

The CDR3 nucleotides are TGTGCCAGCAGCTTGAATTACCGGGGCTACGAGCAGTACTTC. This sequence encodes CASSLNYRGYEQYF. The gene calls are TRBV11-3 and TRBJ2-7; possible D gene TRBD2, 5 bases. This CDR3 is 14 amino acids long. V lost 3 bases to trimming and J lost 3 bases, with 12 bases between them. Per germline, CDR1 SGHNT and CDR2 YENEEA.

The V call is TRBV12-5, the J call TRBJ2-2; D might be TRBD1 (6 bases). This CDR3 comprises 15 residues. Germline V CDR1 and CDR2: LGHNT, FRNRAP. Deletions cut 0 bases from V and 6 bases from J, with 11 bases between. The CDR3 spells CASGLVRGQSGELFF. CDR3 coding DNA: TGTGCTAGTGGTTTGGTACGTGGACAGTCCGGGGAGCTGTTTTTT.

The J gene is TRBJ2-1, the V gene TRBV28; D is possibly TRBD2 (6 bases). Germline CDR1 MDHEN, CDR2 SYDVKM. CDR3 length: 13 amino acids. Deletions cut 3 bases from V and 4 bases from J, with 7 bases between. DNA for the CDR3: TGTGCCAGCAGTTTCGGGGGATACAATGAGCAGTTCTTC. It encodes CASSFGGYNEQFF.